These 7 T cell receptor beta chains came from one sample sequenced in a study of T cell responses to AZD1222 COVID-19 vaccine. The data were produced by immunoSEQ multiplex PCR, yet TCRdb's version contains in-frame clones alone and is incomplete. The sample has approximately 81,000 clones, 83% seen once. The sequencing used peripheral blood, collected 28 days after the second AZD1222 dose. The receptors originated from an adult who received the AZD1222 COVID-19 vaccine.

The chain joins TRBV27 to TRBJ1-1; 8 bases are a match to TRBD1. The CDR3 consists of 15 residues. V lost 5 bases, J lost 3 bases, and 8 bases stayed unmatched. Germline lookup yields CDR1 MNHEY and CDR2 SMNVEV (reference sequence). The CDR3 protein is CASSPYSTGDTEAFF. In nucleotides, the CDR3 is TGTGCCAGCAGTCCATATTCGACAGGGGACACTGAAGCTTTCTTT.

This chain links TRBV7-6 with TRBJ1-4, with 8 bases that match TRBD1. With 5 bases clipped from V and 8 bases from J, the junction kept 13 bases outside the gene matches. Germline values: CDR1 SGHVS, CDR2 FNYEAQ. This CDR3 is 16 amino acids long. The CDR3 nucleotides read TGTGCCAGCAGCCCCCTAGACAGGGGAGTGTGGGAAAAACTGTTTTTT. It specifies CASSPLDRGVWEKLFF.

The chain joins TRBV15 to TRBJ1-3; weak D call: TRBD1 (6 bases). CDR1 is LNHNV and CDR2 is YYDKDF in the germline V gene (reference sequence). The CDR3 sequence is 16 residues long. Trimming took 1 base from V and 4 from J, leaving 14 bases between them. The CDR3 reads CATSRGRQDFGNTIYF. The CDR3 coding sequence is TGTGCCACCAGCAGAGGCAGACAGGACTTCGGAAACACCATATATTTT. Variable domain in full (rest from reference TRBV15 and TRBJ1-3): DAMVIQNPRYQVTQFGKPVTLSCSQTLNHNVMYWYQQKSSQAPKLLFHYYDKDFNNEADTPDNFQSRRPNTSFCFLDIRSPGLGDTAMYLCATSRGRQDFGNTIYFGEGSWLTVV.

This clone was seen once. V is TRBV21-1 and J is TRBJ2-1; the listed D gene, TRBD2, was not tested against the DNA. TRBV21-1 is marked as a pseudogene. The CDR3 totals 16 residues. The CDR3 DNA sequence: TGTGCCAGCAGCAAAGCGCTATGGACTCTACACAATGAGCAGTTCTTC. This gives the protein CASSKALWTLHNEQFF.

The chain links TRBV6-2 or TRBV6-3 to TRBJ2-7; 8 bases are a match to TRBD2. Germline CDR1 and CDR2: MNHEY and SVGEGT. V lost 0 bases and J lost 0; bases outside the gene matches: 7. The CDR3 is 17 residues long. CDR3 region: CASSYSFGGRNSYEQYF. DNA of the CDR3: TGTGCCAGCAGTTACTCCTTTGGCGGGAGGAACTCCTACGAGCAGTACTTC.

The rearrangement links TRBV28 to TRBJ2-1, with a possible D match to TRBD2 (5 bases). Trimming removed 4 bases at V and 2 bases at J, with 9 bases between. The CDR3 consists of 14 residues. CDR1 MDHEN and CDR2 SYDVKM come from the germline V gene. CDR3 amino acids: CASSSPGTYNEQFF. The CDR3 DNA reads TGTGCCAGCAGTTCTCCCGGGACCTACAATGAGCAGTTCTTC.

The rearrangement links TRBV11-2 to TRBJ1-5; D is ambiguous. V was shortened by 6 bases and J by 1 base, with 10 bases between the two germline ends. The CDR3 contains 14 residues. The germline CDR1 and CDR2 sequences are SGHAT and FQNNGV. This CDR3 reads CASSRDTSNQPQHF. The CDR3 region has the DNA TGTGCCAGCAGTCGCGACACGAGCAATCAGCCCCAGCATTTT.